This T cell receptor (beta chain) was identified in a study of blood T cell repertoires in COVID-19. TCRdb's table, derived via immunoSEQ multiplex PCR, lists solely in-frame clones and lacks some. The profile covers roughly 130,000 clones, with approximately 81% appearing a single time and about an eighth taken by the ten largest. The sequence derives from a woman in her thirties who had recovered from COVID-19. Sample: peripheral blood.

The CDR3, as DNA: TGTGCCGCTAAGCGGGGAGGCAACACTGAAGCTTTCTTT. This codes for CAAKRGGNTEAFF. The chain couples TRBV6-5 to TRBJ1-1, with D uncertain. The V gene's germline CDR1 is MNHEY and CDR2 SVGAGI. The CDR3 length is 13 residues. V gave up 11 bases and J gave up 2 bases, with 15 bases separating them.